Presented here are 21 T cell receptor beta chains from one specimen sequenced in a study of T cell repertoires in cytomegalovirus infection. TCRdb used MiXCR to reprocess the reads, holding one entry per CDR3 protein. The sample records fewer than 900,000 distinct CDR3 sequences, 29% being singletons. The antigens for these receptors are not known. The source material was cultured CD8+ T cells from PBMCs, sampled from culture after CMV antigen stimulation. The origin of the receptors is a human donor in good health (CMV status not recorded). Some clones in this sample may be carry-over from other donors' samples.

This clonotype came up a few times. A much bigger clone sits one base away, suggesting this may be a read error. The V gene is TRBV9, the J gene TRBJ1-1; D is ambiguous. Between the trimmed V and J ends, which lost 0 bases and 1 base, there was a span of 4 bases. CDR1 and CDR2 from the germline V gene are SGDLS and YYNGEE. There are 13 residues in the CDR3. For the CDR3, the DNA is TGTGCCAGCAGCGTAGGAGCGAACACTGAAGCTTTCTTT. Its protein is CASSVGANTEAFF.

The rearrangement uses TRBV6-1 and TRBJ2-1, with 10 bases fitting TRBD2. Trimming at V came to 3 bases and at J to 4 bases, leaving 3 bases not matched to a gene. Germline V CDR1 and CDR2: MNHNS, SASEGT. This CDR3 contains 15 residues. CDR3 residues: CASSEGAGGYNEQFF. The CDR3 DNA follows: TGTGCCAGCAGTGAGGGAGCGGGGGGGTACAATGAGCAGTTCTTC.

This clonotype was detected a few times. The V gene is TRBV28, the J gene TRBJ2-7, with 9 bases identical to TRBD2. The V gene end was trimmed by 6 bases and the J gene end by 2 bases; junction bases not matched to a gene: 14. The length of the CDR3 is 17 residues. Germline V gene lookup returns CDR1 MDHEN and CDR2 SYDVKM. CDR3 residues: CASSSRSSGVGTYEQYV. The DNA for the CDR3 is TGTGCCAGCAGCTCGCGATCTAGCGGGGTTGGGACCTACGAGCAGTACGTC.

Here the CDR3 DNA reads TGTGCCAGCAGCTCGGCGGAGACAGGGCAAGATACGCAGTATTTT. Protein: CASSSAETGQDTQYF. This chain uses TRBV5-6 with TRBJ2-3; 7 bases are a match to TRBD1. The CDR3 covers 15 residues. Losses at the gene ends were 3 bases for V and 5 bases for J; bases not matched to a gene: 9. The germline gives CDR1 SGHDT, CDR2 YYEEEE.

This clonotype showed up many times. The J gene is TRBJ2-1, the V gene TRBV6-5, with 8 nucleotides matching TRBD2. With 4 bases clipped from V and 1 base from J, the junction kept 0 bases outside the gene matches. Germline V gives CDR1 MNHEY, CDR2 SVGAGI. The CDR3 extends over 14 amino acids. This CDR3 is CASSSSGSYNEQFF. The CDR3 DNA sequence: TGTGCCAGCAGTTCTAGCGGGTCCTACAATGAGCAGTTCTTC.

J is TRBJ2-5 and V is TRBV24-1; perhaps TRBD1 as D (6 bases). This CDR3 region has 14 residues. Germline loops: CDR1 KGHDR, CDR2 SFDVKD. Trimming removed 5 bases at V and 0 bases at J, with 9 bases between. The CDR3 loop reads CATSGRQDQETQYF. CDR3 DNA sequence: TGTGCCACCAGTGGTCGACAGGACCAAGAGACCCAGTACTTC.

The J gene is TRBJ1-3, the V gene TRBV6-2 or TRBV6-3; D unclear. Germline V gene data show CDR1 as MNHEY and CDR2 as SVGEGT. The V and J ends lost 6 bases and 4 bases respectively, with 16 bases between them. The CDR3 loop spans 15 amino acids. Written as DNA, the CDR3 is TGTGCCAGCAGGCAACAACCGGCGGGAGGAAACACCATATATTTT. This codes for CASRQQPAGGNTIYF.

The chain recombines TRBV19 with TRBJ1-6, with a possible D match to TRBD1 (6 bases). Trimming left V 5 bases short and J 4 bases short, with 12 bases between. Germline lookup yields CDR1 LNHDA and CDR2 SQIVND (reference sequence). The CDR3 extends over 15 amino acids. CDR3 coding DNA: TGTGCCAGTAGTCCCCACGGACAGTATAATTCACCCCTCCACTTT. This translates into CASSPHGQYNSPLHF.

This clonotype was picked up a small number of times. V and J are TRBV5-1 and TRBJ2-5; 10 nucleotides agree with TRBD1. Per germline, CDR1 SGHRS and CDR2 YFSETQ. The CDR3 extends over 16 amino acids. The ends lost 4 bases at V and 5 bases at J; junction bases unmatched: 11. The CDR3 loop reads CASSPKGTGESETQYF. The CDR3 DNA reads as TGCGCCAGCAGCCCGAAGGGGACAGGGGAATCGGAGACCCAGTACTTC. The variable domain in full, completed from reference TRBV5-1 and TRBJ2-5, reads KAGVTQTPRYLIKTRGQQVTLSCSPISGHRSVSWYQQTPGQGLQFLFEYFSETQRNKGNFPGRFSGRQFSNSRSEMNVSTLELGDSALYLCASSPKGTGESETQYFGPGTRLLVL.

The V gene is TRBV28, the J gene TRBJ2-7, with a weak D call TRBD1 (6 bases). V shed 10 bases and J shed 2 bases, with 15 bases lying between them. The CDR3 length is 13 residues. Per the germline V gene, CDR1 is MDHEN and CDR2 is SYDVKM. The CDR3 DNA reads as TGTGCCACCTCGCAACAGGGCACCTACGAGCAGTACGTC. This translates into CATSQQGTYEQYV.

The J gene is TRBJ1-2, the V gene TRBV29-1; D remains unclear. Germline CDR1 is SQVTM and CDR2 is ANQGSEA. The CDR3 contains 11 residues. Trimming took off 4 bases at V and 7 bases at J, with 10 bases between the two ends. CDR3 DNA sequence: TGCAGCGTTGGATTAAGGGCTGGCTACACCTTC. Translation gives CSVGLRAGYTF.

This chain joins TRBV20-1 and TRBJ2-7; 8 bases agree with TRBD2. J gave up 4 bases and V 3 bases, and 8 bases lay outside the gene matches. The CDR3 is 14 residues long. Germline V gene lookup returns CDR1 DFQATT and CDR2 SNEGSKA (reference sequence). CDR3: CSARERGTIYEQYV. The CDR3, as DNA: TGCAGTGCTAGGGAGCGGGGGACTATTTACGAGCAGTACGTC.

This clonotype has only a few counts. The genes are TRBV6-5 and TRBJ2-2; D is perhaps TRBD1 or TRBD2 (6 bases each). Per the germline V gene, CDR1 is MNHEY and CDR2 is SVGAGI. The CDR3 totals 17 residues. Trimming removed 0 bases at V and 5 bases at J, with 16 bases between. CDR3 bases: TGTGCCAGCAGTTACTCTGAAGTGGGGGCGGGGACCGGGGAGCTGTTTTTT. Translation: CASSYSEVGAGTGELFF.

The chain recombines TRBV7-8 with TRBJ2-7, with D tentatively TRBD2 (5 bases). Germline CDR1 and CDR2: SGHVS and FQNEAQ. Trimming removed 4 bases at V and 5 bases at J, with 9 bases between. CDR3 length: 12 amino acids. The CDR3 coding sequence is TGTGCCAGCAGCTCGGGATTCAACGAGCAGTACGTC. It is translated as CASSSGFNEQYV.

The rearrangement links TRBV6-5 to TRBJ2-3; D gene uncertain. V gave up 4 bases and J gave up 2 bases, with 16 bases separating them. Germline V gene data show CDR1 as MNHEY and CDR2 as SVGAGI. CDR3 length: 16 amino acids. DNA for the CDR3: TGTGCCAGCAGTTTTTTATTCCTGCCGGACACAGATACGCAGTATTTT. Protein sequence: CASSFLFLPDTDTQYF.

The V and J genes are TRBV6-1 and TRBJ2-7; 12 bases are a match to TRBD1. The V and J ends lost 6 bases and 0 bases, in that order; junction bases with no gene match: 6. The CDR3 loop spans 16 amino acids. The germline CDR1 and CDR2 sequences are MNHNS and SASEGT. The CDR3 sequence: CASRPGQGASSYEQYV. The CDR3 DNA sequence: TGTGCCAGCAGGCCGGGACAGGGGGCAAGCTCCTACGAGCAGTACGTC.

V gene TRBV6-1 combines with J gene TRBJ2-7, with D unresolved. The germline gives CDR1 MNHNS, CDR2 SASEGT. This CDR3 contains 13 residues. The V gene lost 6 bases and the J gene lost 1 base, with 10 bases spanning the gap. CDR3 amino acids: CASSEVVSYEQYF. Written as DNA, the CDR3 is TGTGCCAGCAGCGAGGTCGTATCCTACGAGCAGTACTTC.

The V call is TRBV6-4, the J call TRBJ2-2, with 7 bases matching TRBD2. The germline gives CDR1 MRHNA, CDR2 SNTAGT. CDR3 length: 15 amino acids. Losses at the gene ends were 4 bases for V and 0 bases for J; bases not matched to a gene: 2. CDR3 region: CASSVGTTNTGELFF. The DNA for the CDR3 is TGTGCCAGCAGTGTAGGGACTACGAACACCGGGGAGCTGTTTTTT.

The chain employs TRBV12-5 and TRBJ1-1; the D gene is possibly TRBD1 (6 bases). Per germline, CDR1 LGHNT and CDR2 FRNRAP. The CDR3 has 15 amino acids. V lost 0 bases to trimming and J lost 4 bases, with 12 bases between them. CDR3 nucleotides: TGTGCTAGTGGTTTGGTACGCTTGGGGGCCACTGAAGCTTTCTTT. This codes for CASGLVRLGATEAFF. Filled out from reference TRBV12-5 and TRBJ1-1, the complete variable domain reads DARVTQTPRHKVTEMGQEVTMRCQPILGHNTVFWYRQTMMQGLELLAYFRNRAPLDDSGMPKDRFSAEMPDATLATLKIQPSEPRDSAVYFCASGLVRLGATEAFFGQGTRLTVV.

This clonotype was counted once. A much larger clone is a single base away; this may be a read error. Here the CDR3 DNA reads TGTGTCAGCAGTGAAGCGTGGGCAGGGATCGGGAATGAGCAGTTCTTC. Its protein is CVSSEAWAGIGNEQFF. V usage is TRBV6-1 and J usage is TRBJ2-1, with D perhaps matching TRBD1 (5 bases). The CDR3 runs 16 residues. Germline CDR1 MNHNS, CDR2 SASEGT.

J is TRBJ1-2 and V is TRBV10-3; D unresolved. The CDR3 extends over 18 amino acids. CDR1 is ENHRY, CDR2 SYGVKD, per germline. V dropped 0 bases and J dropped 4 bases, with 21 bases sitting between them. The CDR3: CAISESRWSVVFSYGYTF. CDR3 DNA: TGTGCCATCAGTGAGTCGAGATGGTCAGTCGTATTCAGCTATGGCTACACCTTC.